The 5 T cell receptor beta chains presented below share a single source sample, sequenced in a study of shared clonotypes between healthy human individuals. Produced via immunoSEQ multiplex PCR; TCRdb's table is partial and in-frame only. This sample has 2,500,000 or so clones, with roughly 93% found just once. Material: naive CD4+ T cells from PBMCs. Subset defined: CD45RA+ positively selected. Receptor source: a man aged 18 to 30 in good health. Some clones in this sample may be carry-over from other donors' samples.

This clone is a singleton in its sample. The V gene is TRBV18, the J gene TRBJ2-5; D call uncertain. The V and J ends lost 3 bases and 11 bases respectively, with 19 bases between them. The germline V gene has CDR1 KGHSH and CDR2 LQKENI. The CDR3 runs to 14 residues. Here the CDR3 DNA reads TGTGCCAGCTCACCCGGAAGACGGTTTGGTGAGCAGTACTTC. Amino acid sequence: CASSPGRRFGEQYF.

The CDR3 sequence is CARSSLPSGVYNEQFF. The CDR3 DNA is TGTGCCAGAAGCTCGCTACCTAGCGGGGTTTACAATGAGCAGTTCTTC. This chain connects TRBV5-3 to TRBJ2-1, with TRBD2 matching 9 bases. TRBV5-3 is reported as an ORF; its role is uncertain. This CDR3 region has 16 residues. The ends lost 3 bases at V and 4 bases at J; junction bases unmatched: 8.

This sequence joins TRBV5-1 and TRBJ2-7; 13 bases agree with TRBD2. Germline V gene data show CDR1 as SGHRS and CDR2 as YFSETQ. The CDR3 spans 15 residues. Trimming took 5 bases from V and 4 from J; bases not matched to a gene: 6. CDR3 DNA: TGCGCCAGCAGTATCCGGACTAGCGGGAGATACGAGCAGTACTTC. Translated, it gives CASSIRTSGRYEQYF.

The CDR3 region has the DNA TGCGCCAGCAGCTTGTTGGTTGACTCCCCCGGGGAGCTGTTTTTT. Its translation is CASSLLVDSPGELFF. The J gene is TRBJ2-2, the V gene TRBV5-1; D is uncertain. Germline assignment: CDR1 SGHRS and CDR2 YFSETQ. The CDR3 covers 15 residues. The V end was cut by 1 base, the J end by 6 bases, with 13 bases between.

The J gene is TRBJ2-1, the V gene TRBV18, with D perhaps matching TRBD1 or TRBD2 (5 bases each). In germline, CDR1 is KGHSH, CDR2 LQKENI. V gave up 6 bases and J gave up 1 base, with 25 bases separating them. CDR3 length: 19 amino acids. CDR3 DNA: TGTGCCAGCTCCCCCAGACGGGGCCTTATACACTATTCCTACAATGAGCAGTTCTTC. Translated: CASSPRRGLIHYSYNEQFF.